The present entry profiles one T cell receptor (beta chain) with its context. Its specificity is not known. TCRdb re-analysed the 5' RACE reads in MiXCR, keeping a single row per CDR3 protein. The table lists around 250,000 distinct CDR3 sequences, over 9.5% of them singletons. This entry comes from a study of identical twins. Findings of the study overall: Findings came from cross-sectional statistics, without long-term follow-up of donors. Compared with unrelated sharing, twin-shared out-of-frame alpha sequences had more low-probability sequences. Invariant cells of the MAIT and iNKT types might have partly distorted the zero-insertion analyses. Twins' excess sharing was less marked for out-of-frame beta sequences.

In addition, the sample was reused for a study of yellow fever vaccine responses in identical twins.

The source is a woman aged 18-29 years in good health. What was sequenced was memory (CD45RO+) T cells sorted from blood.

The CDR3 region has the DNA TGTGCCAGCAGGTTTGGGGGTCCAAACTCCTACGAGCAGTACTTC. It encodes CASRFGGPNSYEQYF. The rearrangement uses TRBV28 and TRBJ2-7, with D perhaps given as TRBD1 or TRBD2 (5 bases each). V lost 6 bases and J 0 bases, leaving 15 bases between the germline ends. Germline V CDR1 and CDR2: MDHEN, SYDVKM. The length of the CDR3 is 15 residues.